The 12 T cell receptor beta chains in this list originate from one sample, sequenced in a study of human T cells and chemical hapten exposure (dated by TCRdb to the early 2020s). Libraries were prepared through RACE. The sample was run on a NextSeq 500. TCRdb handled the public reads itself, with Q25 trimming in fastp and clone calling in MiXCR, and kept productive beta chains. Each record represents a unique CDR3 protein, reported with the most common genes and DNA among its rows. The sample contains around 160,000 distinct CDR3 sequences, about 14% of them found a single time. Less than 2% of the sample comes from the top ten. The time point label, read with the paper, signifies: patch test 1, 2 weeks after DPC sensitization. The label giving this sample's treatment or condition can be read as: therapeutic diphenylcyclopropenone sensitization with weekly scalp DPC. The material was whole blood, obtained in connection with sensitization to the hapten diphenylcyclopropenone (DPC). These receptors were taken from a woman younger than 45 with alopecia areata. Some clones in this sample may be carry-over from other donors' samples.

In its sample, this clonotype was seen a few times. This chain joins TRBV7-3 and TRBJ2-3; 7 bases agree with TRBD2. The CDR3 length is 14 residues. Germline values: CDR1 SGHTA, CDR2 FQGTGA. V gave up 2 bases and J gave up 7 bases; unmatched junction bases: 6. The DNA of the CDR3 is TGTGCCAGCAGCTTAGAAGGGACTACCCATACGCAGTATTTT. Protein sequence: CASSLEGTTHTQYF.

This clonotype was counted ten times or more. The rearrangement links TRBV6-2 or TRBV6-3 to TRBJ2-7, with 11 bases fitting TRBD2. With 5 bases clipped from V and 3 bases from J, the junction kept 6 bases outside the gene matches. CDR3 size: 15 residues. Germline-derived CDR1 and CDR2 are MNHEY and SVGEGT. CDR3 in DNA: TGTGCCAGCAGTACTAAGGGACTAGCGGACTACGAGCAGTACTTC. It encodes CASSTKGLADYEQYF.

This clonotype has just a few counts. This sequence joins TRBV19 and TRBJ2-1; the match to TRBD1 covers 8 bases. The CDR3 consists of 15 residues. Trimming removed 6 bases from V and 1 base from J; junction bases left unmatched: 5. Germline values: CDR1 LNHDA, CDR2 SQIVND (reference sequence). CDR3 protein: CASRARDRSYNEQFF. The CDR3 region has the DNA TGTGCCAGTAGAGCCCGGGACAGGTCCTACAATGAGCAGTTCTTC.

The J gene is TRBJ1-2, the V gene TRBV5-1, with 8 bases fitting TRBD1. CDR3 length equals 18 residues. The junction had 19 bases not matched to a gene; V was cut back by 4 bases and J by 5 bases. Germline V gene lookup returns CDR1 SGHRS and CDR2 YFSETQ. CDR3 protein: CASSPGVILDREGYGYTF. The CDR3 bases are TGCGCCAGCAGCCCGGGAGTGATTCTGGACAGGGAAGGGTATGGCTACACCTTC.

This clonotype was detected a few times. This rearrangement joins TRBV12-3 or TRBV12-4 to TRBJ2-2; D may be TRBD2 (5 bases). Trimming removed 1 base at V and 7 bases at J, with 16 bases between. CDR3 length: 16 amino acids. DNA for the CDR3: TGTGCCAGCAGTTTAGGCGCCCCCAGCGCGGGCGGGGAGCTGTTTTTT. Translated, it gives CASSLGAPSAGGELFF.

V gene TRBV5-1 combines with J gene TRBJ2-1; 9 bases are a match to TRBD1. Germline CDR1 SGHRS, CDR2 YFSETQ. The CDR3 is 15 amino acids. Unmatched junction bases numbered 4, after V lost 2 bases and J lost 4 bases. This CDR3 reads CASSLAGTGYNEQFF. The CDR3, as DNA: TGCGCCAGCAGCTTAGCCGGGACAGGGTACAATGAGCAGTTCTTC.

CDR3 bases: TGTGCCAGCAGCCTGGGACTCCTCGTAACCCAGTACTTC. Translated: CASSLGLLVTQYF. This rearrangement joins TRBV7-2 to TRBJ2-5; D possibly corresponds to TRBD2 (6 bases). V lost 5 bases and J lost 8, with 15 bases in between. Germline-derived CDR1 and CDR2 are SGHTA and FQGNSA. The CDR3 totals 13 residues.

There are a few counts of this clonotype. The chain has TRBV28 and TRBJ1-1; D remains ambiguous. The CDR3 spans 11 residues. V was trimmed by 1 base and J by 11 bases, leaving 8 bases between them. Germline V CDR1 and CDR2: MDHEN, SYDVKM. The CDR3 bases are TGTGCCAGCAGTTTATCCGGTCGGGCTTTCTTT. This codes for CASSLSGRAFF. Full variable domain (remainder filled in from reference TRBV28 and TRBJ1-1): DVKVTQSSRYLVKRTGEKVFLECVQDMDHENMFWYRQDPGLGLRLIYFSYDVKMKEKGDIPEGYSVSREKKERFSLILESASTNQTSMYLCASSLSGRAFFGQGTRLTVV.

In its sample, this clonotype was seen a few times. This chain joins TRBV7-2 and TRBJ1-2; 9 nucleotides match TRBD1. Germline values: CDR1 SGHTA, CDR2 FQGNSA. The CDR3 consists of 14 residues. V was pared by 3 bases and J by 2 bases, with 1 base of the junction left unmatched. CDR3 loop: CASSFGQGNYGYTF. The DNA of the CDR3 is TGTGCCAGCAGCTTCGGACAGGGGAACTATGGCTACACCTTC. Complete variable domain (other parts from reference TRBV7-2 and TRBJ1-2): GAGVSQSPSNKVTEKGKDVELRCDPISGHTALYWYRQSLGQGLEFLIYFQGNSAPDKSGLPSDRFSAERTGGSVSTLTIQRTQQEDSAVYLCASSFGQGNYGYTFGSGTRLTVV.

The chain uses TRBV9 and TRBJ1-2, with a tentative D call TRBD1 (5 bases). The V gene lost 4 bases and the J gene lost 4 bases, with 17 bases spanning the gap. The CDR3 contains 15 residues. Per the germline V gene, CDR1 is SGDLS and CDR2 is YYNGEE. The CDR3 DNA reads as TGTGCCAGCAGCCCAGAGGAGGGGCCCCTCTATGGCTACACCTTC. Amino acids: CASSPEEGPLYGYTF.

CDR3 DNA: TGTGCCAGCAGCTTAAACGGGGGGGCCAGTGAGCAGTTCTTC. It codes for CASSLNGGASEQFF. This chain uses TRBV7-2 with TRBJ2-1; 8 positions match TRBD2. CDR1 SGHTA and CDR2 FQGNSA come from the germline V gene. With 2 bases clipped from V and 9 bases from J, the junction kept 6 bases outside the gene matches. The CDR3 is 14 amino acids.

The chain links TRBV7-2 to TRBJ2-5; TRBD1 might be the D (5 bases). Germline CDR1 reads SGHTA; CDR2 reads FQGNSA. V was pared by 4 bases and J by 0 bases, with 9 bases between. The CDR3 totals 14 residues. The CDR3 loop is CASSSGPYQETQYF. CDR3 sequence (DNA): TGTGCCAGCAGCTCAGGGCCCTACCAAGAGACCCAGTACTTC.